This T cell receptor beta chain is from a study of blood T cell repertoires in COVID-19. Assay used: immunoSEQ multiplex PCR; TCRdb lists only in-frame clones, some missing. The sample shows 100,000 to 150,000 clones, about nine tenths of them seen only once. V trimming: 7 bases; J trimming: 0 bases; junction bases outside the gene matches: 12. CDR3 length equals 15 residues. Germline CDR1 reads SQVTM; CDR2 reads ANQGSEA. Material: peripheral blood. This sequence joins TRBV29-1 and TRBJ2-7, with TRBD2 matching 7 bases. This TCR derives from a man aged 50 or older with acute or convalescent COVID-19. The CDR3 sequence: CSALLGGGSSYEQYF. The CDR3 region has the DNA TGCAGCGCGCTCCTGGGGGGAGGGAGCTCCTACGAGCAGTACTTC.